This T cell receptor beta chain was sequenced during a study of blood T cells in healthy people across ages. Donor samples were obtained from healthy Caucasian individuals from Russia, aged roughly 6 to 90. Each sample had at least 6.5 million PBMCs isolated. This CDR3 is 14 amino acids long. Trimming shortened V by 6 bases and J by 4 bases, and 14 bases separated the two germline ends. Germline values: CDR1 SGHTA, CDR2 FQGNSA. A sample-barcoded 5' primer and a J-beta primer mix were used in a second PCR of roughly 7 to 12 cycles. Each CDR3 protein gets one entry after TCRdb re-called the 5' RACE reads with MiXCR. The data contain 790,000 or so distinct CDR3 sequences, roughly 50% of them seen just once; the ten biggest clones take up roughly 26%.

The TCR originated in a man between 35 and 55 years old in good health. The chain employs TRBV7-2 and TRBJ2-3; D possibly corresponds to TRBD1 (5 bases). The sequenced sample was blood. In DNA, the CDR3 is TGTGCCAGCAGTAAGACAGTTGCAGCAGATACGCAGTATTTT. This gives the protein CASSKTVAADTQYF.